The sequence of this T cell receptor beta chain was determined in a study of siplizumab effects on memory and regulatory T cells. Some clones are missing from TCRdb's copy, which holds only in-frame ones; the method was immunoSEQ multiplex PCR. The repertoire holds tens of thousands of clones, with 80% to 95% as singletons. The source material was CD8+ T cells sorted from blood. The receptor was derived from a human donor in good health.

CDR3 loop: CASSQGTGANEKLFF. The CDR3 DNA reads as TGCGCCAGCAGCCAAGGTACAGGAGCTAATGAAAAACTGTTTTTT. The V and J genes are TRBV4-1 and TRBJ1-4; D might be TRBD1 (5 bases). The CDR3 length is 15 residues. The ends were cut back, 1 base at V and 3 bases at J, with 9 bases in the middle. Germline V gives CDR1 MGHRA, CDR2 YSYEKL.